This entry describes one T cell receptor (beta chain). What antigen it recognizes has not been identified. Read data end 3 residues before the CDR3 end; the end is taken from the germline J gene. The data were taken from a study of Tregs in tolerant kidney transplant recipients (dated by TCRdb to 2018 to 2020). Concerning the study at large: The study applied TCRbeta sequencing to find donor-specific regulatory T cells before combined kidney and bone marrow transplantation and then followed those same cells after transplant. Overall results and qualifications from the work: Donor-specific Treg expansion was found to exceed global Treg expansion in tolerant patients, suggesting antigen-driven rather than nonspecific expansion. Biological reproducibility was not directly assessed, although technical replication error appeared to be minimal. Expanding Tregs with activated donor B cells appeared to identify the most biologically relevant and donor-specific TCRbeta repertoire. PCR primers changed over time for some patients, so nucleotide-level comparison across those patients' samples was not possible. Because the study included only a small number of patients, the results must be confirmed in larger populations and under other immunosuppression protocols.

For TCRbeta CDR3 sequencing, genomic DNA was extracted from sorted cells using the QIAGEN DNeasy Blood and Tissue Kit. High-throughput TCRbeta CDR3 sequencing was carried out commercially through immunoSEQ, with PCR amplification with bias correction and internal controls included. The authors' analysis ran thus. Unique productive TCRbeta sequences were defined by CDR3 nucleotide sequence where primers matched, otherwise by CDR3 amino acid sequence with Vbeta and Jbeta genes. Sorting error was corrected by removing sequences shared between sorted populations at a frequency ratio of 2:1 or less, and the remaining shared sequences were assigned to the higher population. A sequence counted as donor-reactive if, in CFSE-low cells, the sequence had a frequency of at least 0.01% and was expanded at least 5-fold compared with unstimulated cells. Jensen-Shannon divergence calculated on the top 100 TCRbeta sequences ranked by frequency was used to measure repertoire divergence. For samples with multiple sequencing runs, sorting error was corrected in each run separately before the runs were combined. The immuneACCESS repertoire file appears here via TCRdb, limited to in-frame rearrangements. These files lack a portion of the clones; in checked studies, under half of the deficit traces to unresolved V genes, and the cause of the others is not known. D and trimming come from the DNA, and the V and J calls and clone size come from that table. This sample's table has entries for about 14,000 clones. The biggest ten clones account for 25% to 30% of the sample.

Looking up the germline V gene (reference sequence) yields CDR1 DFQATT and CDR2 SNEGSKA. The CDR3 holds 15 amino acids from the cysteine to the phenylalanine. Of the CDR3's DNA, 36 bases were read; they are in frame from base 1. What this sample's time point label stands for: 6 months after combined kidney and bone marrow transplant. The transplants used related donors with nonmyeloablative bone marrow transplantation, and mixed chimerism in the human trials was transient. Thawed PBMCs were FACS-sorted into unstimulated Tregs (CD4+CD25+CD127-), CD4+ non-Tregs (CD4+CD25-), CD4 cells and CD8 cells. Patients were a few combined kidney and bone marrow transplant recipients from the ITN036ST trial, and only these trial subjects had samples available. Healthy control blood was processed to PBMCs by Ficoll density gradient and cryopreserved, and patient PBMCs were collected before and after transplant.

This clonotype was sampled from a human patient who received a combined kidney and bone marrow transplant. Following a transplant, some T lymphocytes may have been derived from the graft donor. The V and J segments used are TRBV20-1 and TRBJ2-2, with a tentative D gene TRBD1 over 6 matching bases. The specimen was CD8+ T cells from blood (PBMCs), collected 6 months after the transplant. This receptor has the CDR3 CSARVARGANSPLFF. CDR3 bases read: TGCAGTGCTAGAGTGGCCAGGGGCGCAAATTCACCG.